Following are 13 T cell receptor beta chains from one sample sequenced in a study of T-cell reconstitution after alpha-beta-depleted transplantation in children. The TCRbeta library was prepared with unique molecular identifiers. TCRdb recomputed calls from the PCR reads with MiXCR, one row per CDR3 protein. The repertoire holds some 300,000 distinct CDR3 sequences, with about 9.4% as singletons. The sequencing here drew on PBMCs, taken before TCRalphabeta/CD19-depleted stem cell transplant. These receptor sequences come from a boy younger than two with acute myeloid leukemia, due to receive a stem cell transplant.

The chain uses TRBV7-9 and TRBJ2-1, with D perhaps matching TRBD1 (7 bases). Germline V CDR1 and CDR2: SEHNR, FQNEAQ (reference sequence). The ends were cut back, 0 bases at V and 14 bases at J, with 11 bases in the middle. The CDR3 length is 12 residues. CDR3 loop: CASSLALRGEFF. The DNA for the CDR3 is TGTGCCAGCAGCTTAGCGCTCAGGGGGGAGTTCTTC.

This clonotype was counted ten times or more. The V gene is TRBV19, the J gene TRBJ2-7, with 11 bases matching TRBD1. V lost 4 bases to trimming and J lost 6 bases; unmatched junction nucleotides: 2. CDR1 and CDR2 (germline): LNHDA, SQIVND (reference sequence). CDR3 length: 13 residues. Here the CDR3 reads CASSRGTGGEQYF. Here the CDR3 DNA reads TGTGCCAGTAGTAGGGGGACAGGGGGCGAGCAGTACTTC. The full variable domain, its missing parts supplied by reference TRBV19 and TRBJ2-7, is DGGITQSPKYLFRKEGQNVTLSCEQNLNHDAMYWYRQDPGQGLRLIYYSQIVNDFQKGDIAEGYSVSREKKESFPLTVTSAQKNPTAFYLCASSRGTGGEQYFGPGTRLTVT.

This clonotype was detected ten times or more. V gene TRBV20-1 combines with J gene TRBJ2-7, with D possibly being TRBD1 (6 bases). V lost 3 bases and J lost 0, with 9 bases in between. Per germline, CDR1 DFQATT and CDR2 SNEGSKA (reference sequence). The CDR3 sequence is 13 residues long. The CDR3 reads CSASKGDSYEQYF. CDR3 sequence (DNA): TGCAGTGCTAGCAAGGGGGACTCCTACGAGCAGTACTTC.

Ten or more counts support this clonotype. The chain employs TRBV12-3 or TRBV12-4 and TRBJ2-2; D uncertain. V was pared by 3 bases and J by 6 bases, with 5 bases between. The CDR3 length is 12 residues. The CDR3 region is CASSFLAGELFF. The DNA of the CDR3 is TGTGCCAGCAGTTTTTTGGCCGGGGAGCTGTTTTTT.

The sample holds one count of this clonotype. The gene calls are TRBV6-1 and TRBJ2-3; the match to TRBD1 covers 10 bases. The CDR3 extends over 15 amino acids. Trimming removed 6 bases from V and 4 bases from J; junction bases left unmatched: 7. Germline CDR1 is MNHNS and CDR2 is SASEGT. CDR3 sequence (DNA): TGTGCCAGCAGACAACTCGGGACAGGGGCAGATACGCAGTATTTT. This translates into CASRQLGTGADTQYF.

This clonotype was detected a few times. The chain uses TRBV20-1 and TRBJ1-5; D is unclear. The CDR3 has 16 residues. CDR1 and CDR2 from the germline V gene are DFQATT and SNEGSKA (reference sequence). Trimming took off 2 bases at V and 3 bases at J, with 17 bases between the two ends. The CDR3 DNA sequence: TGCAGTGCTAGAAGCGCCCCGGACCTCTTCAATCAGCCCCAGCATTTT. This translates into CSARSAPDLFNQPQHF.

At least ten counts were recorded for this clonotype. The chain carries TRBV10-3 and TRBJ2-6; possible D gene TRBD1, 5 bases. CDR3 length: 14 amino acids. Germline assignment: CDR1 ENHRY and CDR2 SYGVKD. The germline V and J ends were trimmed by 7 bases and 2 bases, with 9 bases remaining between them. The CDR3 region is CAIKQDPGANVLTF. The CDR3 DNA follows: TGTGCCATCAAACAGGACCCTGGGGCCAACGTCCTGACTTTC.

This clonotype was recorded at least ten times. CDR3 loop: CASRMGDGSYEQYF. CDR3 nucleotide sequence: TGCGCCAGCAGAATGGGGGACGGCTCCTACGAGCAGTACTTC. The J gene is TRBJ2-7, the V gene TRBV5-1; D is perhaps TRBD1 or TRBD2 (5 bases each). Trimming removed 5 bases at V and 0 bases at J, with 12 bases between. Germline-derived CDR1 and CDR2 are SGHRS and YFSETQ. The CDR3 runs 14 residues.

This clonotype was observed a few times. The CDR3 nucleotides are TGTGCCAGCAGTACTTATAGCACAGATACGCAGTATTTT. This sequence encodes CASSTYSTDTQYF. This chain connects TRBV6-5 to TRBJ2-3; D is unresolved. Germline values: CDR1 MNHEY, CDR2 SVGAGI. V lost 5 bases and J 0 bases, leaving 6 bases between the germline ends. This CDR3 has 13 residues.

This clonotype was seen at least ten times. The chain links TRBV7-9 to TRBJ2-7; weak D call: TRBD1 (6 bases). V was cut by 1 base and J by 3 bases, with 13 bases left in between. Germline-derived CDR1 and CDR2 are SEHNR and FQNEAQ (reference sequence). CDR3 length: 15 residues. The CDR3 coding sequence is TGTGCCAGCAGCTTAGACGCAGGGGTTAACTACGAGCAGTACTTC. This translates into CASSLDAGVNYEQYF. The full variable domain, completed using reference TRBV7-9 and TRBJ2-7, is DTGVSQNPRHKITKRGQNVTFRCDPISEHNRLYWYRQTLGQGPEFLTYFQNEAQLEKSRLLSDRFSAERPKGSFSTLEIQRTEQGDSAMYLCASSLDAGVNYEQYFGPGTRLTVT.

This clonotype occurred many times. The J gene is TRBJ1-1, the V gene TRBV10-3, with a possible D match to TRBD1 (6 bases). The CDR3 loop spans 13 amino acids. Trimming shortened V by 0 bases and J by 13 bases, and 15 bases separated the two germline ends. Looked up from germline, CDR1 is ENHRY and CDR2 is SYGVKD. CDR3 DNA sequence: TGTGCCATCAGTGAGTCGGTGGCAGGGGCCGGTTTCTTT. Translated, it gives CAISESVAGAGFF.

In its sample, this clonotype was seen many times. The V and J genes are TRBV12-3 or TRBV12-4 and TRBJ2-3; no clear D. The CDR3 has 18 amino acids. V was pared by 4 bases and J by 1 base, with 21 bases between. In DNA form, the CDR3 reads TGTGCCAGCAGTTCCTTCCTAATAGATGGGCCACGCACAGATACGCAGTATTTT. Protein product: CASSSFLIDGPRTDTQYF.

This clonotype was picked up many times. J is TRBJ1-1 and V is TRBV24-1; no clear D. V was cut by 4 bases and J by 5 bases, with 10 bases left in between. This CDR3 contains 13 residues. Germline-derived CDR1 and CDR2 are KGHDR and SFDVKD. The CDR3, as DNA: TGTGCCACCAGTGAAGCCGGAGGGACTGAAGCTTTCTTT. Residues: CATSEAGGTEAFF.